Listed below are T cell receptor beta chains from one sample, sequenced in a study of graft-versus-host responses after intestinal transplantation. The data were produced by immunoSEQ multiplex PCR, yet TCRdb's version contains in-frame clones alone and is incomplete. The data show approximately 97,000 clones, about nine tenths seen once. Antigens for these TCRs are unknown. The material was unstimulated CD4+ T cells sorted from spleen or lymph node cells, obtained before transplant. These receptors were obtained from a human donor who was the organ donor for an intestinal transplant. Both conserved end residues are part of each CDR3. The D gene is left open where the match is weak. The size field is filled for only some rows; it gives once, few, many or a size class.

d_gene: -
abundance: -
v_gene: TRBV30
j_gene: TRBJ1-3
CDR3aa: CAWLVKGTPISSGNTIYF
CDR3nt: TGTGCCTGGTTAGTCAAAGGGACACCTATCTCGTCTGGAAACACCATATATTTT

d_gene: -
abundance: -
v_gene: TRBV4-2
j_gene: TRBJ2-7
CDR3aa: CASSQDSQSPSYEQYF
CDR3nt: TGTGCCAGCAGCCAAGATAGCCAGTCTCCCTCCTACGAGCAGTACTTC

d_gene: TRBD2
abundance: -
v_gene: TRBV29-1
j_gene: TRBJ2-1
CDR3aa: CSVVASGFFSYNEQFF
CDR3nt: TGCAGCGTTGTTGCTAGCGGGTTTTTCTCCTACAATGAGCAGTTCTTC

d_gene: TRBD1
abundance: -
v_gene: TRBV30
j_gene: TRBJ1-5
CDR3aa: CAWNKQGVNQPQHF
CDR3nt: TGTGCCTGGAATAAACAGGGGGTAAATCAGCCCCAGCATTTT

d_gene: -
abundance: -
v_gene: TRBV7-2
j_gene: TRBJ2-5
CDR3aa: CASSLPRGAQYF
CDR3nt: TGTGCCAGCAGTTTACCCAGGGGGGCCCAGTACTTC

d_gene: TRBD1
abundance: once
v_gene: TRBV9
j_gene: TRBJ2-7
CDR3aa: CASSTSGTGGDEQYF
CDR3nt: TGTGCCAGCAGCACTTCTGGGACAGGGGGTGACGAGCAGTACTTC

d_gene: TRBD2
abundance: -
v_gene: TRBV4-2
j_gene: TRBJ2-7
CDR3aa: CASSFGLAGDYEQYF
CDR3nt: TGTGCCAGCAGCTTCGGACTAGCGGGGGACTACGAGCAGTACTTC

d_gene: TRBD1
abundance: -
v_gene: TRBV5-4
j_gene: TRBJ2-7
CDR3aa: CASSVTQGTGLPYEQYF
CDR3nt: TGTGCCAGCAGCGTAACTCAGGGGACAGGGCTCCCCTACGAGCAGTACTTC

d_gene: -
abundance: -
v_gene: TRBV7-2
j_gene: TRBJ1-2
CDR3aa: CASSLVRTAYGYTF
CDR3nt: TGTGCCAGCAGCTTAGTTAGGACAGCTTATGGCTACACCTTC

d_gene: TRBD2
abundance: -
v_gene: TRBV5-1
j_gene: TRBJ2-2
CDR3aa: CASSFSGGNTGELFF
CDR3nt: TGCGCCAGCAGCTTTAGCGGGGGGAACACCGGGGAGCTGTTTTTT

d_gene: -
abundance: -
v_gene: TRBV7-3
j_gene: TRBJ2-2
CDR3aa: CASSLDSVAGELFF
CDR3nt: TGTGCCAGCAGCTTAGACTCAGTGGCCGGGGAGCTGTTTTTT

d_gene: TRBD2
abundance: -
v_gene: TRBV19
j_gene: TRBJ2-1
CDR3aa: CASSMGLAGGMSREQFF
CDR3nt: TGTGCCAGTAGTATGGGACTAGCGGGGGGCATGAGCCGAGAGCAGTTCTTC

d_gene: TRBD1
abundance: -
v_gene: TRBV11-3
j_gene: TRBJ2-3
CDR3aa: CASSLGQGGSTDTQYF
CDR3nt: TGTGCCAGCAGCCTGGGACAGGGTGGAAGCACAGATACGCAGTATTTT

d_gene: -
abundance: -
v_gene: TRBV6-1
j_gene: TRBJ1-1
CDR3aa: CAMIPLTGTEAFF
CDR3nt: TGTGCCATGATACCCCTGACGGGCACTGAAGCTTTCTTT

d_gene: -
abundance: -
v_gene: TRBV7-2
j_gene: TRBJ2-1
CDR3aa: CASSLGGRYNEQFF
CDR3nt: TGTGCCAGCAGCTTAGGGGGGCGTTACAATGAGCAGTTCTTC

d_gene: TRBD1
abundance: -
v_gene: TRBV7-3
j_gene: TRBJ2-5
CDR3aa: CASSSPGTAEETQYF
CDR3nt: TGTGCCAGCAGCTCCCCCGGGACAGCCGAAGAGACCCAGTACTTC

d_gene: -
abundance: -
v_gene: TRBV11-2
j_gene: TRBJ2-7
CDR3aa: CASSLGTPYYEQYF
CDR3nt: TGTGCCAGCAGCTTAGGAACGCCCTATTACGAGCAGTACTTC